The 20 T cell receptor beta chains reported below all come from one sample, sequenced in a study of T cell repertoires in cytomegalovirus infection. These receptors are not linked to any known antigen. Using its own MiXCR run on the reads, TCRdb lists one record per CDR3 protein. The table shows hundreds of thousands of distinct CDR3 sequences, with approximately 32% occurring only once. Sequences were derived from cultured PBMCs, sampled from culture after CMV antigen stimulation. These receptor sequences come from a human donor in good health (CMV status not recorded). Some clones in this sample may be carry-over from other donors' samples.

This clonotype was observed a few times. The V call is TRBV12-3 or TRBV12-4, the J call TRBJ1-5; 7 bases are shared with TRBD1. V shed 5 bases and J 6 bases; nucleotides not matched to a gene: 13. CDR3 length: 16 residues. The CDR3 loop reads CASSPIQGVGSQPQHF. The CDR3 DNA follows: TGTGCCAGCAGTCCTATCCAGGGGGTAGGCAGTCAGCCCCAGCATTTT.

The rearrangement joins TRBV27 to TRBJ2-2; 10 bases are shared with TRBD1. Germline values: CDR1 MNHEY, CDR2 SMNVEV (reference sequence). CDR3 length: 15 amino acids. The V segment lost 6 bases and the J segment 5 bases; nucleotides outside the gene matches: 6. The DNA of the CDR3 is TGTGCCAGCAGCCGCTCGGGACAGGGGACCGGGGAGCTGTTTTTT. Translating gives CASSRSGQGTGELFF.

This rearrangement joins TRBV7-6 to TRBJ1-1; 8 positions match TRBD1. The CDR3 contains 15 residues. The junction had 6 bases not matched to a gene; V was cut back by 3 bases and J by 3 bases. Germline V gene data show CDR1 as SGHVS and CDR2 as FNYEAQ. The chain's CDR3 is CASSFPGQEDTEAFF. The CDR3 DNA reads TGTGCCAGCAGCTTCCCGGGACAGGAGGACACTGAAGCTTTCTTT.

This clonotype showed up just a few times. The chain is built from TRBV6-6 and TRBJ1-2; 7 positions agree with TRBD1. The CDR3 is 16 residues long. The V and J ends lost 2 bases and 3 bases, in that order; junction bases with no gene match: 9. Germline CDR1 is MNHNY and CDR2 is SVGAGI (reference sequence). The CDR3 region is CASSYTPQGTDYGYTF. The CDR3 DNA sequence: TGTGCCAGCAGTTACACTCCACAGGGGACTGACTATGGCTACACCTTC.

This clonotype was found a few times. The gene calls are TRBV27 and TRBJ2-1, with 7 bases aligning to TRBD1. CDR3 length: 15 residues. Per germline, CDR1 MNHEY and CDR2 SMNVEV (reference sequence). Trimming removed 2 bases from V and 2 bases from J; junction bases left unmatched: 3. The CDR3 protein is CASSLNRGPYNEQFF. For the CDR3, the DNA is TGTGCCAGCAGTTTAAATAGGGGGCCCTACAATGAGCAGTTCTTC.

This clonotype was counted many times. The chain recombines TRBV6-1 with TRBJ2-3, with D possibly matching TRBD2 (6 bases). With 6 bases removed from V and 4 bases from J, the gap between germline ends came to 14 bases. Germline CDR1 and CDR2: MNHNS and SASEGT. The CDR3 covers 14 residues. The CDR3 sequence: CASRTWRDSDTQYF. Written as DNA, the CDR3 is TGTGCCAGCAGGACTTGGCGGGACTCAGATACGCAGTATTTT.

The J gene is TRBJ2-3, the V gene TRBV28; tentatively, D is TRBD2 (6 bases). V lost 5 bases and J 0 bases, leaving 21 bases between the germline ends. Germline CDR1 is MDHEN and CDR2 is SYDVKM. There are 18 residues in the CDR3. In DNA form, the CDR3 reads TGTGCCAGCAGTCCCGGGGTAGCGGCTTCCTTTAGCACAGATACGCAGTATTTT. This sequence encodes CASSPGVAASFSTDTQYF.

There are a few counts of this clonotype. The V and J genes are TRBV27 and TRBJ2-2; TRBD2 agrees at 15 bases. V gave up 5 bases and J gave up 2 bases; unmatched junction bases: 6. The CDR3 runs 18 residues. Germline CDR1 MNHEY, CDR2 SMNVEV (reference sequence). For the CDR3, the DNA is TGTGCCAGCAGTCTACGGACTAGCGGGAGGGTCAACACCGGGGAGCTGTTTTTT. Its translation is CASSLRTSGRVNTGELFF.

This clonotype occurred a few times. This chain uses TRBV7-3 with TRBJ1-1, with D perhaps matching TRBD1 (5 bases). The length of the CDR3 is 14 residues. Germline V lookup: CDR1 SGHTA, CDR2 FQGTGA. V was shortened by 2 bases and J by 3 bases, with 10 bases between the two germline ends. This CDR3 is CASSLAGEYTEAFF. DNA of the CDR3: TGTGCCAGCAGCTTAGCGGGGGAGTACACTGAAGCTTTCTTT.

This clonotype was found a few times. This rearrangement joins TRBV6-1 to TRBJ2-7; 9 nucleotides align to TRBD1. Losses at the gene ends were 1 base for V and 5 bases for J; bases not matched to a gene: 6. The CDR3 runs 15 residues. In germline, CDR1 is MNHNS, CDR2 SASEGT. CDR3 nucleotides: TGTGCCAGCAGTGAAGGCGACACAGGGGGCAACGAGCAGTACTTC. It encodes CASSEGDTGGNEQYF.

This chain connects TRBV11-2 to TRBJ1-2, with D unresolved. Germline loops: CDR1 SGHAT, CDR2 FQNNGV. The CDR3 length is 16 residues. With 0 bases removed from V and 4 bases from J, the gap between germline ends came to 15 bases. CDR3 sequence (DNA): TGTGCCAGCAGCTTAGATCGTTTGGCAGCCTTCTATGGCTACACCTTC. As protein: CASSLDRLAAFYGYTF.

This chain links TRBV3-1 with TRBJ2-7; D gene uncertain. Germline V gene lookup returns CDR1 LGHDT and CDR2 YNNKEL (reference sequence). Trimming shortened V by 0 bases and J by 7 bases, and 13 bases separated the two germline ends. The CDR3 contains 14 residues. The CDR3 here is CASSQDTTHGEQYF. The CDR3 coding sequence is TGTGCCAGCAGCCAAGATACTACCCACGGGGAGCAGTACTTC.

V gene TRBV19 combines with J gene TRBJ1-2, with D hard to call. Trimming took 2 bases from V and 4 from J, leaving 5 bases between them. Germline CDR1 and CDR2: LNHDA and SQIVND (reference sequence). The CDR3 consists of 12 residues. CDR3 DNA sequence: TGTGCCAGTAGTATAAAGAGCTATGGCTACACCTTC. It yields the protein CASSIKSYGYTF.

This clonotype came up a few times. V gene TRBV6-2 or TRBV6-3 combines with J gene TRBJ1-5; D ambiguous. The CDR3 covers 15 residues. With 7 bases removed from V and 1 base from J, the gap between germline ends came to 14 bases. Germline-derived CDR1 and CDR2 are MNHEY and SVGEGT. The CDR3 DNA reads as TGTGCCAGCAATTGGGAGGAAGGGAGCAATCAGCCCCAGCATTTT. Translating gives CASNWEEGSNQPQHF.

The genes are TRBV10-3 and TRBJ2-7; D call uncertain. V lost 4 bases and J lost 3, with 10 bases in between. This CDR3 is 13 amino acids long. Germline assignment: CDR1 ENHRY and CDR2 SYGVKD. The CDR3 DNA reads as TGTGCCATCAGTGCAGCACAGAGCTACGAGCAGTACTTC. Residues: CAISAAQSYEQYF.

This clonotype has a handful of counts. The J gene is TRBJ1-4, the V gene TRBV28; no clear D. Per the germline V gene, CDR1 is MDHEN and CDR2 is SYDVKM. The CDR3 runs 14 residues. The germline V and J ends were trimmed by 3 bases and 7 bases, with 12 bases remaining between them. In DNA form, the CDR3 reads TGTGCCAGCAGTTTGCCATATAAGAGTGAAAAACTGTTTTTT. It is translated as CASSLPYKSEKLFF.

V is TRBV7-6 and J is TRBJ1-1, with D perhaps TRBD1 (6 bases). Trimming left V 0 bases short and J 5 bases short, with 13 bases between. In germline, CDR1 is SGHVS, CDR2 FNYEAQ. The CDR3 has 15 amino acids. This chain's CDR3 is CASSLAPRGRTEAFF. As DNA, the CDR3 is TGTGCCAGCAGCTTAGCCCCCAGGGGAAGGACTGAAGCTTTCTTT.

The chain recombines TRBV3-1 with TRBJ2-6; D may match TRBD1 or TRBD2 (5 bases each). Deletions cut 2 bases from V and 4 bases from J, with 12 bases between. The CDR3 has 16 amino acids. Germline V CDR1 and CDR2: LGHDT, YNNKEL (reference sequence). The chain's CDR3 is CASSQRGVSGANVLTF. DNA for the CDR3: TGTGCCAGCAGCCAAAGGGGAGTTTCCGGGGCCAACGTCCTGACTTTC. The full variable domain, with the rest looked up from reference TRBV3-1 and TRBJ2-6, is DTAVSQTPKYLVTQMGNDKSIKCEQNLGHDTMYWYKQDSKKFLKIMFSYNNKELIINETVPNRFSPKSPDKAHLNLHINSLELGDSAVYFCASSQRGVSGANVLTFGAGSRLTVL.

The chain carries TRBV20-1 and TRBJ1-6; D gene uncertain. Germline CDR1 and CDR2: DFQATT and SNEGSKA (reference sequence). Deletions cut 0 bases from V and 6 bases from J, with 12 bases between. This CDR3 is built from 15 residues. CDR3 coding DNA: TGCAGTGCTAGAGATAGTTCGCAGTCTAATTCACCCCTCCACTTT. Its protein product is CSARDSSQSNSPLHF.

The chain links TRBV29-1 to TRBJ1-2; tentatively, D is TRBD1 (6 bases). The CDR3 contains 13 residues. Germline V CDR1 and CDR2: SQVTM, ANQGSEA. The V end lost 6 bases, the J end lost 3 bases, and 14 bases lay between the germline ends. The CDR3 reads CSVRRGSDYGYTF. Written as DNA, the CDR3 is TGCAGCGTCCGAAGGGGGTCCGACTATGGCTACACCTTC.